The 30 T cell receptor beta chains presented below share a single source sample, sequenced in a study of T cells expressing NK-cell markers. With the 5' RACE reads reprocessed, TCRdb shows one record per CDR3 protein and no DNA. The sample table sets out roughly 430,000 distinct CDR3 sequences. Sequencing was performed on blood T cells: a sorted CD56 or NKG2C T cell subset, CD4+ or CD8+ T cells, or bulk PBMC T cells (not recorded which). The source is a woman between 18 and 70 years old in good health.

The chain couples TRBV12-3 or TRBV12-4 to TRBJ2-3; absent DNA, TCRdb's TRBD1 call cannot be checked. The CDR3 extends over 14 amino acids. CDR3 amino acids: CASSPDRVADTQYF.

The CDR3 spells CASSLGVGGVTDTQYF. This rearrangement joins TRBV5-1 to TRBJ2-3; there is no DNA to check the TCRdb D call of TRBD1. The CDR3 has 16 residues. The germline CDR1 and CDR2 sequences are SGHRS and YFSETQ.

This chain joins TRBV20-1 and TRBJ1-5; TCRdb returns TRBD1, unconfirmable since there is no DNA. This CDR3 region has 13 residues. Germline V gene sequence: CDR1 DFQATT, CDR2 SNEGSKA (reference sequence). Here the CDR3 reads CSAGGGLSQPQHF.

This chain connects TRBV6-5 to TRBJ2-3; checking the TCRdb D call of TRBD2 is not possible without DNA. This CDR3 comprises 16 residues. Per germline, CDR1 MNHEY and CDR2 SVGAGI. This CDR3 reads CASSYGSSGSTDTQYF.

The chain carries TRBV5-1 and TRBJ1-2. This CDR3 comprises 17 residues. In germline, CDR1 is SGHRS, CDR2 YFSETQ. This CDR3 reads CASSLADTTYTNYGYTF.

The chain carries TRBV6-5 and TRBJ2-2; the TRBD2 assignment by TCRdb is unverifiable without DNA. This CDR3 contains 16 residues. From germline, CDR1 is MNHEY and CDR2 SVGAGI. The CDR3 loop reads CASSSSGGPDTGELFF.

The chain has TRBV5-4 and TRBJ1-4. CDR1 and CDR2 from the germline V gene are SGHNT and YYREEE (reference sequence). The CDR3 runs to 13 residues. The CDR3 spells CASSWDRDEKLFF.

J is TRBJ1-1 and V is TRBV9; TCRdb selects TRBD1, and the lack of DNA leaves this call unchecked. CDR3 length equals 13 residues. Germline V CDR1 and CDR2: SGDLS, YYNGEE. The CDR3 region is CASSPGTAGGAFF.

The J gene is TRBJ2-1, the V gene TRBV7-9. The CDR3 is made up of 13 amino acids. Germline V gene lookup returns CDR1 SEHNR and CDR2 FQNEAQ (reference sequence). This chain's CDR3 is CASSISMNNEQFF.

The chain recombines TRBV3-1 with TRBJ2-7; the TRBD1 assignment by TCRdb is unverifiable without DNA. Per the germline V gene, CDR1 is LGHDT and CDR2 is YNNKEL (reference sequence). The CDR3 spans 15 residues. CDR3 protein: CASSPPGSRFYEQYF.

The chain links TRBV20-1 to TRBJ2-2; TCRdb's D gene call, TRBD1, goes unchecked for lack of DNA. The CDR3 spans 14 residues. Germline V gene sequence: CDR1 DFQATT, CDR2 SNEGSKA (reference sequence). The CDR3 region is CSATGAKNTGELFF.

The genes are TRBV28 and TRBJ1-2. Germline V lookup: CDR1 MDHEN, CDR2 SYDVKM. CDR3 size: 11 residues. The chain's CDR3 is CATTSEYGYTF.

The chain has TRBV20-1 and TRBJ2-3; TCRdb's D call of TRBD2 is untestable without DNA. The CDR3 runs 12 residues. From germline, CDR1 is DFQATT and CDR2 SNEGSKA (reference sequence). CDR3 in amino acids: CSATAGTSAQYF.

The chain uses TRBV4-1 and TRBJ1-1; checking the TCRdb D call of TRBD1 is not possible without DNA. Germline-derived CDR1 and CDR2 are MGHRA and YSYEKL. There are 15 residues in the CDR3. CDR3 region: CASSQVGQGRTEAFF.

CDR3 sequence reads: CASSPGLGGDFSGANVLTF. J is TRBJ2-6 and V is TRBV7-3; TCRdb's assignment of TRBD1 cannot be checked, as there is no DNA. The CDR3 covers 19 residues. Germline V gene sequence: CDR1 SGHTA, CDR2 FQGTGA.

The chain employs TRBV27 and TRBJ2-2; TCRdb proposes TRBD2, but this gene call is untestable without DNA. This CDR3 spans 17 amino acids. CDR1 is MNHEY, CDR2 SMNVEV, per germline (reference sequence). CDR3 loop: CASSSGLGLAGAGELFF.

The chain combines TRBV6-5 with TRBJ1-2; the D gene TCRdb calls, TRBD1, cannot be checked with no DNA. Germline assignment: CDR1 MNHEY and CDR2 SVGAGI. This CDR3 spans 15 amino acids. The CDR3 sequence is CASSYSEGQGNGYTF.

This chain joins TRBV7-9 and TRBJ2-1; there is no DNA to check the TCRdb D call of TRBD2. CDR3 length: 15 amino acids. The germline V gene has CDR1 SEHNR and CDR2 FQNEAQ (reference sequence). The CDR3 sequence is CASSLGGRAQNEQFF.

The V call is TRBV4-2, the J call TRBJ1-1; checking the TCRdb D call of TRBD1 is not possible without DNA. The CDR3 is 15 residues long. The V gene's germline CDR1 is LGHNA and CDR2 YNFKEQ. This CDR3 reads CASSRPTGDSTEAFF.

The genes are TRBV6-1 and TRBJ2-1; TCRdb's assignment of TRBD2 cannot be checked, as there is no DNA. The length of the CDR3 is 16 residues. Germline V gene data show CDR1 as MNHNS and CDR2 as SASEGT. CDR3: CASRTLESRGGDEQFF.

The rearrangement links TRBV4-3 to TRBJ2-7; TCRdb's D call of TRBD2 is untestable without DNA. Germline-derived CDR1 and CDR2 are LGHNA and YSLEER. The CDR3 totals 18 residues. The CDR3 reads CASSQDAIAGEVSYEQYF.

The chain uses TRBV30 and TRBJ1-1; TCRdb reports TRBD1, a call that lacks DNA to check it against. Looked up from germline, CDR1 is GTSNPN and CDR2 is SVGIG (reference sequence). The CDR3 length is 12 residues. CDR3 amino acids: CACFHGQGAAFF.

V usage is TRBV10-3 and J usage is TRBJ1-1; TCRdb reports TRBD1, a call that lacks DNA to check it against. CDR3 length equals 16 residues. Germline CDR1 and CDR2: ENHRY and SYGVKD. The CDR3 loop is CAISEEGKSPNTEAFF.

This chain uses TRBV14 with TRBJ1-6. Looked up from germline, CDR1 is SGHDN and CDR2 is FVKESK. This CDR3 contains 15 residues. Here the CDR3 reads CASSQAGVLVSPLHF.

J is TRBJ2-3 and V is TRBV7-2. Germline V CDR1 and CDR2: SGHTA, FQGNSA. The CDR3 totals 14 residues. CDR3 sequence reads: CASSLNQYTDTQYF.

The V call is TRBV6-6, the J call TRBJ1-2; TCRdb designates TRBD1, a call that cannot be tested without DNA. Per germline, CDR1 MNHNY and CDR2 SVGAGI (reference sequence). The CDR3 is made up of 13 amino acids. The CDR3 is CASDGPLGYGYTF.

This chain uses TRBV5-1 with TRBJ2-1; TCRdb proposes TRBD1, but this gene call is untestable without DNA. Per germline, CDR1 SGHRS and CDR2 YFSETQ. The CDR3 loop spans 16 amino acids. CDR3 region: CASGPLGEATYNEQFF.

V is TRBV4-1 and J is TRBJ1-1; the D call from TCRdb, TRBD1, cannot be confirmed without DNA. Germline values: CDR1 MGHRA, CDR2 YSYEKL. The CDR3 contains 17 residues. This CDR3 is CASSLGGRGDMNTEAFF.

V gene TRBV7-2 combines with J gene TRBJ1-1; TCRdb calls TRBD1, which cannot be checked without DNA. There are 14 residues in the CDR3. Germline loops: CDR1 SGHTA, CDR2 FQGNSA. This CDR3 reads CASTFRDVGTEAFF.

CDR3 in amino acids: CASSPPQGWTEAFF. This chain joins TRBV7-9 and TRBJ1-1. The CDR3 covers 14 residues. Germline CDR1 and CDR2: SEHNR and FQNEAQ (reference sequence).